The rows below give T cell receptor beta chains drawn from one sample of a study of OX40 agonist ivuxolimab in advanced cancers. Clones were sequenced by immunoSEQ multiplex PCR, and TCRdb holds only the in-frame ones, with some missing. The repertoire has approximately 68,000 clones, 88% of them found once; the top ten carry 0.7% to 1%. This specimen was CD4+ or CD8+ T cells sorted from blood, taken in a trial of the OX40 agonist ivuxolimab. Every receptor here comes from an adult with an advanced solid tumor such as melanoma, head and neck, liver or kidney cancer. Each CDR3 is given with its conserved first and last residue. The order of the fields is D gene, J gene, clone size, V gene, CDR3 protein, CDR3 DNA. D genes are given only for firm matches. A clone size is listed for some rows: how often the clone was seen (once, few, many), or a class if it is expanded.

D: TRBD1; J: TRBJ2-7; size: -; V: TRBV4-3; CDR3: CASSQDPRQGAREQYF; DNA: TGCGCCAGCAGCCAAGATCCAAGGCAGGGGGCGCGAGAGCAGTACTTC
D: -; J: TRBJ2-1; size: -; V: TRBV28; CDR3: CASSTTGSDEQFF; DNA: TGTGCCAGCAGTACCACAGGGAGCGATGAGCAGTTCTTC
D: TRBD1; J: TRBJ1-1; size: -; V: TRBV30; CDR3: CAGGAGGAETEAFF; DNA: TGTGCCGGCGGGGCAGGGGGCGCGGAGACTGAAGCTTTCTTT
D: -; J: TRBJ2-3; size: -; V: TRBV28; CDR3: CASKISGRTDTQYF; DNA: TGTGCCAGCAAGATTAGCGGACGCACAGATACGCAGTATTTT
D: -; J: TRBJ2-7; size: -; V: TRBV27; CDR3: CASGLTSNSYEQYF; DNA: TGTGCCAGCGGCCTGACCTCGAATTCCTACGAGCAGTACTTC
D: -; J: TRBJ2-3; size: -; V: TRBV7-2; CDR3: CASSLGAAGGTDTQYF; DNA: TGTGCCAGCAGCCTAGGGGCGGCAGGGGGCACAGATACGCAGTATTTT
D: -; J: TRBJ2-1; size: -; V: TRBV28; CDR3: CASSWGPNEQFF; DNA: TGTGCCAGCAGTTGGGGACCCAATGAGCAGTTCTTC
D: -; J: TRBJ2-5; size: -; V: TRBV28; CDR3: CASSLPGAQETQYF; DNA: TGTGCCAGCAGTTTACCGGGGGCACAAGAGACCCAGTACTTC
D: TRBD2; J: TRBJ2-1; size: -; V: TRBV7-2; CDR3: CASSLRGLARGNEQFF; DNA: TGTGCCAGCAGCTTACGGGGACTAGCACGGGGCAATGAGCAGTTCTTC
D: -; J: TRBJ2-1; size: -; V: TRBV10-2; CDR3: CASSESYEQFF; DNA: TGCGCCAGCAGTGAGTCGTATGAGCAGTTCTTC
D: TRBD2; J: TRBJ2-1; size: -; V: TRBV5-4; CDR3: CASSLAPTSGYNEQFF; DNA: TGTGCCAGCAGCTTGGCCCCAACTAGCGGTTACAATGAGCAGTTCTTC
D: TRBD1; J: TRBJ2-3; size: -; V: TRBV5-8; CDR3: CASSLRTGALTDTQYF; DNA: TGTGCCAGCAGCTTGCGCACAGGGGCCCTCACAGATACGCAGTATTTT
D: -; J: TRBJ1-4; size: -; V: TRBV4-1; CDR3: CASSLQVREKLFF; DNA: TGCGCCAGCAGCCTACAGGTCCGAGAAAAACTGTTTTTT
D: -; J: TRBJ1-1; size: -; V: TRBV19; CDR3: CASSIRSTLNTEAFF; DNA: TGTGCCAGTAGTATAAGATCTACCCTAAACACTGAAGCTTTCTTT
D: TRBD1; J: TRBJ1-4; size: few; V: TRBV9; CDR3: CASSAGVGTGNEKLFF; DNA: TGTGCCAGCAGCGCCGGGGTGGGGACAGGGAATGAAAAACTGTTTTTT
D: TRBD1; J: TRBJ1-4; size: -; V: TRBV5-1; CDR3: CASSLFGQGNEKLFF; DNA: TGCGCCAGCAGCTTGTTCGGACAGGGAAATGAAAAACTGTTTTTT
D: -; J: TRBJ2-7; size: -; V: TRBV9; CDR3: CASSSPPATAQYF; DNA: TGTGCCAGCAGCTCCCCCCCCGCCACCGCGCAGTACTTC